This is a list of T cell receptor beta chains from one sample in a study of T cells in Graves' hyperthyroidism and ophthalmopathy. TCRdb itself ran the multiplex PCR reads through MiXCR, one entry per CDR3 protein. The sample lists hundreds of thousands of distinct CDR3 sequences; about 15% were seen once. Source material: blood. These receptors all stem from a woman aged 50 to 65 with Graves' ophthalmopathy. Both conserved end residues are part of each CDR3. A D gene is named only where the DNA matches it firmly. A row's size may be missing; if present it is once, few, many or a size class.

v_gene	j_gene	abundance	d_gene	CDR3aa	CDR3nt
TRBV5-6	TRBJ1-5	few	-	CASSSEGGNQPQHF	TGTGCCAGCAGCTCGGAGGGTGGAAATCAGCCCCAGCATTTT
TRBV20-1	TRBJ2-1	few	TRBD2	CSARESLADSYNEQFF	TGCAGTGCTAGAGAAAGTCTAGCGGACTCCTACAATGAGCAGTTCTTC
TRBV20-1	TRBJ2-3	few	-	CSTTGPALTDTQYF	TGCAGTACCACAGGGCCAGCGCTCACAGATACGCAGTATTTT
TRBV9	TRBJ2-7	few	TRBD2	CASSPQTSGTYEQYF	TGTGCCAGCAGCCCTCAGACTAGCGGGACCTACGAGCAGTACTTC
TRBV2	TRBJ2-1	many	-	CASSDHTTTYNEQFF	TGTGCCAGCAGTGACCATACGACGACCTACAATGAGCAGTTCTTC
TRBV7-9	TRBJ2-5	-	TRBD1	CASSLGTGQQETQYF	TGTGCCAGCAGCTTAGGGACAGGGCAACAAGAGACCCAGTACTTC
TRBV11-2	TRBJ2-1	many	TRBD1	CASSPDRGPYNEQFF	TGTGCCAGCAGTCCGGACAGGGGGCCTTACAATGAGCAGTTCTTC
TRBV5-4	TRBJ2-7	few	TRBD2	CASSPGTSGGTYEQYF	TGTGCCAGCAGCCCGGGGACTAGCGGGGGCACCTACGAGCAGTACTTC
TRBV5-1	TRBJ2-2	many	-	CASSLEVPGELFF	TGCGCCAGCAGCTTGGAGGTACCCGGGGAGCTGTTTTTT
TRBV11-2	TRBJ2-2	-	-	CASSLWRGGDTGELFF	TGTGCCAGCAGCTTATGGCGGGGTGGTGACACCGGGGAGCTGTTTTTT
TRBV24-1	TRBJ2-5	-	TRBD1	CATSDQGQGQETQYF	TGTGCCACCAGTGACCAGGGACAGGGCCAAGAGACCCAGTACTTC
TRBV30	TRBJ2-7	-	-	CAWSALTGAFSYEQYF	TGTGCCTGGAGTGCTCTAACGGGGGCGTTCTCCTACGAGCAGTACTTC
TRBV28	TRBJ2-2	many	-	CASSLLYGELFF	TGTGCCAGCAGTTTGCTTTACGGGGAGCTGTTTTTT
TRBV6-1	TRBJ2-2	-	-	CASSSPTILNTGELFF	TGTGCCAGCAGTTCCCCGACTATCTTAAACACCGGGGAGCTGTTTTTT
TRBV12-3/TRBV12-4	TRBJ1-1	many	-	CASSYSGSRVEAFF	TGTGCCAGCAGTTATTCAGGCTCAAGGGTTGAAGCTTTCTTT
TRBV11-2	TRBJ2-1	many	-	CASSLKGEPGGAFYNEQFF	TGTGCCAGCAGCTTAAAGGGAGAACCTGGGGGGGCGTTTTACAATGAGCAGTTCTTC
TRBV2	TRBJ2-3	-	-	CASSERSVHTDTQYF	TGTGCCAGCAGTGAGCGGTCAGTCCACACAGATACGCAGTATTTT
TRBV12-3/TRBV12-4	TRBJ1-3	many	-	CASRWTAGNTIYF	TGTGCCAGCAGGTGGACAGCTGGAAACACCATATATTTT
TRBV12-3/TRBV12-4	TRBJ2-6	-	-	CASSLLVSGANILTF	TGTGCCAGCAGTTTACTGGTTTCTGGGGCCAACATCCTGACTTTC
TRBV14	TRBJ2-2	many	TRBD2	CASSQTSGSAGELFF	TGTGCCAGCAGCCAAACTAGCGGGAGCGCCGGGGAGCTGTTTTTT
TRBV20-1	TRBJ1-5	-	-	CSACDSFSNQPQHF	TGCAGTGCTTGCGACAGTTTTAGCAATCAGCCCCAGCATTTT
TRBV7-3	TRBJ1-2	-	-	CASSPGQYYGYTF	TGTGCCAGCAGCCCCGGACAGTACTATGGCTACACCTTC
TRBV12-5	TRBJ1-4	-	-	CASGLTTQGREGEKLFF	TGTGCTAGTGGTTTGACCACCCAGGGGCGGGAGGGTGAAAAACTGTTTTTT
TRBV12-3/TRBV12-4	TRBJ2-1	many	TRBD2	CASRVAGRNYEQFF	TGTGCCAGCAGGGTAGCGGGTCGTAACTATGAGCAGTTCTTC
TRBV6-2/TRBV6-3	TRBJ2-7	many	-	CASRVGQSDEQYF	TGTGCCAGCAGGGTAGGACAGAGCGACGAGCAGTACTTC
TRBV24-1	TRBJ2-5	few	TRBD1	CATSDPRTGQETQYF	TGTGCCACCAGTGACCCTAGGACAGGACAAGAGACCCAGTACTTC
TRBV24-1	TRBJ2-2	many	TRBD2	CATSAGLAGGPYTGELFF	TGTGCCACCAGTGCAGGACTAGCGGGAGGGCCATACACCGGGGAGCTGTTTTTT
TRBV7-2	TRBJ2-1	-	TRBD2	CASSPMTSGSDEQFF	TGTGCCAGCAGCCCAATGACTAGCGGGAGCGATGAGCAGTTCTTC
TRBV20-1	TRBJ2-5	many	TRBD1	CSATGQGQETQYF	TGCAGTGCTACGGGACAGGGCCAAGAGACCCAGTACTTC
TRBV2	TRBJ2-7	many	-	CASSEGFEGYEQYF	TGTGCCAGCAGTGAAGGGTTTGAGGGCTACGAGCAGTACTTC
TRBV12-3/TRBV12-4	TRBJ1-2	few	TRBD1	CASSRRTGVSHGYTF	TGTGCCAGCAGCCGGCGGACAGGGGTTAGCCATGGCTACACCTTC
TRBV6-2/TRBV6-3	TRBJ2-7	few	TRBD1	CASTLTGGENEQYF	TGTGCCAGCACGCTGACAGGGGGCGAAAACGAGCAGTACTTC
TRBV13	TRBJ1-2	-	-	CASGWQGNGYTF	TGTGCCAGCGGTTGGCAGGGTAATGGCTACACCTTC
TRBV12-3/TRBV12-4	TRBJ2-1	many	TRBD2	CASSSGTSPNEQFF	TGTGCCAGCAGTTCCGGGACTAGTCCCAATGAGCAGTTCTTC
TRBV18	TRBJ2-3	many	TRBD2	CASSPSGRAGTDTQYF	TGTGCCAGCTCACCTAGCGGGAGGGCCGGCACAGATACGCAGTATTTT
TRBV19	TRBJ2-2	-	-	CASSIDILGIRGSIGELFF	TGTGCCAGTAGTATAGATATCTTGGGGATCAGGGGCTCAATCGGGGAGCTGTTTTTT
TRBV28	TRBJ1-1	-	-	CASRAGGPEAFF	TGTGCCAGCAGAGCTGGGGGGCCTGAAGCTTTCTTT
TRBV30	TRBJ2-2	-	TRBD1	CAWNDRATGELFF	TGTGCCTGGAACGACAGGGCGACCGGGGAGCTGTTTTTT
TRBV28	TRBJ1-1	-	-	CASSLDNRGTFF	TGTGCCAGCAGTTTGGACAACCGGGGGACTTTCTTT
TRBV30	TRBJ1-1	many	-	CAWSPGQTEAFF	TGTGCCTGGAGCCCAGGGCAGACTGAAGCTTTCTTT
TRBV19	TRBJ2-7	few	TRBD1	CASSISRDRGSEQYF	TGTGCCAGTAGTATTTCTCGGGACAGGGGGAGCGAGCAGTACTTC
TRBV20-1	TRBJ2-1	many	TRBD2	CSACTFTGTSGSSLDEQFF	TGCAGTGCTTGCACGTTTACCGGGACTAGCGGGAGTTCATTGGATGAGCAGTTCTTC
TRBV19	TRBJ1-2	few	TRBD1	CASSLDRVGGPYGYTF	TGTGCCAGTAGCCTGGACAGGGTTGGTGGGCCCTATGGCTACACCTTC
TRBV20-1	TRBJ2-2	-	-	CSAGQAGEELFF	TGCAGTGCGGGACAGGCGGGAGAGGAGCTGTTTTTT
TRBV20-1	TRBJ1-5	many	TRBD1	CSVQGLGNMDQPQHF	TGCAGCGTACAGGGGTTGGGGAACATGGATCAGCCCCAGCATTTT
TRBV6-6	TRBJ2-1	many	TRBD2	CASSYYGLSGSSYNEQFF	TGTGCCAGCAGTTACTACGGCTTAAGCGGGAGCTCCTACAATGAGCAGTTCTTC
TRBV12-3/TRBV12-4	TRBJ1-1	many	-	CASSFLLTGKMNTEAFF	TGTGCCAGCAGTTTTCTCCTAACAGGGAAAATGAACACTGAAGCTTTCTTT
TRBV6-2/TRBV6-3	TRBJ2-7	-	-	CASSYAAGLDKYPRSYEQYF	TGTGCCAGCAGTTACGCTGCGGGACTCGACAAGTACCCGCGATCCTACGAGCAGTACTTC